Below, 31 T cell receptor beta chains from the same sample are listed, as sequenced in a study of blood T cells in healthy people across ages. Next came a second PCR, run for about 7 to 12 cycles, which used a sample-barcoded 5' primer along with a J-beta primer mix. TCRdb recomputed calls from the 5' RACE reads with MiXCR, one row per CDR3 protein. The sample records about 1,000,000 distinct CDR3 sequences, under 45% being singletons. The source material was blood. These receptors were taken from a woman aged 55-70 years in good health.

The chain uses TRBV25-1 and TRBJ1-1; no clear D gene. The CDR3 length is 12 residues. Trimming stripped 6 bases from V and 6 bases from J, with 11 bases between. The V gene's germline CDR1 is MGHDK and CDR2 SYGVNS. The CDR3 loop reads CASRDGFSEAFF. As DNA, the CDR3 is TGTGCCAGCAGGGACGGCTTTTCTGAAGCTTTCTTT. Full variable domain (missing parts from reference TRBV25-1 and TRBJ1-1): EADIYQTPRYLVIGTGKKITLECSQTMGHDKMYWYQQDPGMELHLIHYSYGVNSTEKGDLSSESTVSRIRTEHFPLTLESARPSHTSQYLCASRDGFSEAFFGQGTRLTVV.

This clonotype has more than one count but fewer than ten. The chain combines TRBV12-3 or TRBV12-4 with TRBJ2-7, with 7 nucleotides matching TRBD1. This CDR3 has 15 amino acids. The J segment lost 7 bases and the V segment lost 6 bases, leaving 15 bases of the junction unmatched. The CDR3 nucleotides are TGTGCCAGCAGGGACAACAGGGGCGGCTCCAATGAGCAGTACTTC. Protein product: CASRDNRGGSNEQYF.

The genes are TRBV7-2 and TRBJ2-1; 8 nucleotides match TRBD2. J was trimmed by 4 bases and V by 5 bases; bases with no gene match: 13. Germline V gene sequence: CDR1 SGHTA, CDR2 FQGNSA. This CDR3 comprises 17 residues. The CDR3 DNA is TGTGCCAGCAGCCGAGAGGGGGTAGCGGGGAGTTACAATGAGCAGTTCTTC. This sequence encodes CASSREGVAGSYNEQFF.

The genes are TRBV9 and TRBJ2-3; 8 nucleotides agree with TRBD2. CDR1 and CDR2 from the germline V gene are SGDLS and YYNGEE. The J segment lost 0 bases and the V segment lost 0 bases, leaving 3 bases of the junction unmatched. There are 16 residues in the CDR3. The CDR3 loop reads CASSVEPSGSTDTQYF. The DNA for the CDR3 is TGTGCCAGCAGCGTAGAGCCTAGCGGGAGCACAGATACGCAGTATTTT.

This clonotype turned up a few times. The chain carries TRBV5-1 and TRBJ2-5; 7 nucleotides match TRBD1. J lost 2 bases, V lost 4 bases, and 8 bases had no gene match. The CDR3 totals 15 residues. Germline CDR1 and CDR2: SGHRS and YFSETQ. CDR3 residues: CASSAGQVLQETQYF. The CDR3 DNA reads as TGCGCCAGCAGCGCCGGACAGGTACTACAAGAGACCCAGTACTTC.

This clonotype was counted at least ten times. The V call is TRBV7-9, the J call TRBJ2-7; D is unresolved. CDR3 length: 12 residues. Germline CDR1 and CDR2: SEHNR and FQNEAQ (reference sequence). V was pared by 5 bases and J by 0 bases, with 5 bases between. CDR3 sequence: CASSGRSYEQYF. Written as DNA, the CDR3 is TGTGCCAGCAGCGGGCGCTCCTACGAGCAGTACTTC.

The chain employs TRBV18 and TRBJ2-7; 7 bases map to TRBD1. Losses at the gene ends were 2 bases for V and 2 bases for J; bases not matched to a gene: 6. The CDR3 spans 15 residues. Germline CDR1 reads KGHSH; CDR2 reads LQKENI. The CDR3 bases are TGTGCCAGCTCACCAAAAGGGGGCGATCCCTACGAGCAGTACTTC. Translated: CASSPKGGDPYEQYF. Full variable domain (outside the CDR3, taken from reference TRBV18 and TRBJ2-7): NAGVMQNPRHLVRRRGQEARLRCSPMKGHSHVYWYRQLPEEGLKFMVYLQKENIIDESGMPKERFSAEFPKEGPSILRIQQVVRGDSAAYFCASSPKGGDPYEQYFGPGTRLTVT.

This chain joins TRBV7-6 and TRBJ2-7; the D gene is possibly TRBD2 (6 bases). The CDR3 spans 21 residues. From germline, CDR1 is SGHVS and CDR2 FNYEAQ. Trimming left V 5 bases short and J 1 base short, with 33 bases between. The CDR3 bases are TGTGCCAGCAGCCCCCTGATTCCCCGGGACGGACTATGGGTGGCTTCCTACGAGCAGTACTTC. Protein: CASSPLIPRDGLWVASYEQYF.

This clonotype was seen ten or more times. V usage is TRBV12-3 or TRBV12-4 and J usage is TRBJ1-1; D is undetermined. V shed 2 bases and J shed 1 base, with 5 bases lying between them. The length of the CDR3 is 13 residues. This chain's CDR3 is CASSLKGNTEAFF. Written as DNA, the CDR3 is TGTGCCAGCAGTTTAAAGGGGAACACTGAAGCTTTCTTT.

Here the CDR3 reads CASSLVQGSYGYTF. The CDR3 nucleotides are TGTGCCAGCAGCTTAGTTCAGGGATCCTATGGCTACACCTTC. The chain couples TRBV11-2 to TRBJ1-2; perhaps TRBD1 as D (5 bases). Germline values: CDR1 SGHAT, CDR2 FQNNGV. Trimming took 1 base from V and 4 from J, leaving 10 bases between them. CDR3 length: 14 amino acids.

This clonotype showed up just a few times. The chain links TRBV29-1 to TRBJ2-4; tentative D call: TRBD2 (7 bases). Germline V gene data show CDR1 as SQVTM and CDR2 as ANQGSEA. V was pared by 1 base and J by 1 base, with 11 bases between. This CDR3 comprises 15 residues. CDR3: CSVEGGREAKNIQYF. The CDR3, as DNA: TGCAGCGTTGAAGGGGGGCGGGAGGCCAAAAACATTCAGTACTTC.

This chain uses TRBV11-2 with TRBJ2-5; D is uncertain. V gave up 4 bases and J gave up 4 bases, with 10 bases separating them. CDR3 length: 13 amino acids. Germline CDR1 is SGHAT and CDR2 is FQNNGV. Here the CDR3 DNA reads TGTGCCAGCAGCTCCCAGACACGAGAGACCCAGTACTTC. Its protein product is CASSSQTRETQYF.

This clonotype was observed many times. The chain couples TRBV29-1 to TRBJ2-5; 7 bases are shared with TRBD2. This CDR3 comprises 16 residues. Germline loops: CDR1 SQVTM, CDR2 ANQGSEA. The V gene end was trimmed by 3 bases and the J gene end by 0 bases; junction bases not matched to a gene: 10. Here the CDR3 DNA reads TGCAGCGTTGATCCGGGAGGACTAGGATACCAAGAGACCCAGTACTTC. Protein product: CSVDPGGLGYQETQYF.

V usage is TRBV24-1 and J usage is TRBJ2-1, with TRBD2 identical over 12 bases. V lost 3 bases, J lost 7 bases, and 12 bases stayed unmatched. This CDR3 has 18 amino acids. CDR1 is KGHDR and CDR2 is SFDVKD in the germline V gene. The CDR3 reads CATSDPRLAGDGKNEQFF. The DNA of the CDR3 is TGTGCCACCAGTGATCCCAGACTAGCGGGAGATGGTAAGAATGAGCAGTTCTTC.

This chain joins TRBV10-2 and TRBJ2-3; the match to TRBD2 covers 11 bases. V dropped 2 bases and J dropped 2; count of bases not matched to a gene: 3. CDR3 length: 16 residues. In germline, CDR1 is WSHSY, CDR2 SAAADI. The CDR3 is CASSEVTSGNTDTQYF. DNA of the CDR3: TGCGCCAGCAGTGAGGTGACTAGCGGGAACACAGATACGCAGTATTTT.

This clonotype was seen only a few times. V and J are TRBV6-5 and TRBJ2-3; TRBD1 might be the D (5 bases). The germline CDR1 and CDR2 sequences are MNHEY and SVGAGI. There are 15 residues in the CDR3. Trimming took off 7 bases at V and 1 base at J, with 15 bases between the two ends. The CDR3 sequence: CASKGSLGGTDTQYF. The CDR3, as DNA: TGTGCCAGCAAAGGTAGCTTAGGGGGCACAGATACGCAGTATTTT.

This chain connects TRBV28 to TRBJ2-7; D is uncertain. Germline CDR1 reads MDHEN; CDR2 reads SYDVKM. Between the trimmed V and J ends, which lost 1 base and 1 base, there was a span of 11 bases. The CDR3 spans 15 residues. CDR3 sequence (DNA): TGTGCCAGCAGTTTATCTTTGGCTGGTTCCTACGAGCAGTACTTC. This gives the protein CASSLSLAGSYEQYF.

The rearrangement joins TRBV27 to TRBJ2-2, with D perhaps TRBD2 (7 bases). V lost 10 bases and J lost 4, with 16 bases in between. Per the germline V gene, CDR1 is MNHEY and CDR2 is SMNVEV (reference sequence). The CDR3 loop spans 14 amino acids. The CDR3 DNA reads TGTGCCACCAAACCCGGGGGGCCCACCGGGGAGCTGTTTTTT. Translation gives CATKPGGPTGELFF.

The genes are TRBV6-6 and TRBJ2-1; TRBD2 matches 13 bases. Germline trimming cut 6 bases from V and 9 bases from J; bases unmatched to any gene: 11. In germline, CDR1 is MNHNY, CDR2 SVGAGI (reference sequence). The CDR3 is 16 amino acids. The CDR3: CASSLTSGRSLGEQFF. The DNA of the CDR3 is TGTGCCAGCAGCCTGACTAGCGGGAGGTCCCTAGGTGAGCAGTTCTTC.

V usage is TRBV18 and J usage is TRBJ2-3, with unresolved D. Germline CDR1 reads KGHSH; CDR2 reads LQKENI. V dropped 6 bases and J dropped 5 bases, with 18 bases sitting between them. The CDR3 is 15 residues long. The CDR3 bases are TGTGCCAGCTCCCTTGGGGTTCTACCTGAAGATACGCAGTATTTT. It is translated as CASSLGVLPEDTQYF.

Concerning this clonotype itself: The junction does not match germline at one end; this may be a read error. The chain is built from TRBV13 and TRBJ2-7, with TRBD2 identical over 13 bases. The germline V gene has CDR1 PRHDT and CDR2 FYEKMQ (reference sequence). CDR3 length equals 16 residues. The CDR3 spells CSSSLTTSGRTGEQYF. The CDR3 DNA reads as TGTTCCAGCAGCTTAACGACTAGCGGGAGGACGGGTGAGCAGTACTTC.

The chain links TRBV11-3 to TRBJ2-2; 13 nucleotides align to TRBD2. CDR3 length: 15 amino acids. Losses at the gene ends were 5 bases for V and 6 bases for J; bases not matched to a gene: 3. The germline gives CDR1 SGHNT, CDR2 YENEEA. The DNA of the CDR3 is TGTGCCAGCAGCCCCGGACTAGCGGGAGCCGGGGAGCTGTTTTTT. The encoded protein is CASSPGLAGAGELFF.

The DNA for the CDR3 is TGTGCCAGCAGCCATTTCGGTAGCGGGTCCAAAAACATTCAGTACTTC. It encodes CASSHFGSGSKNIQYF. The V call is TRBV3-1, the J call TRBJ2-4; TRBD2 aligns across 7 bases. With V trimmed by 3 bases and J by 2 bases, 7 bases remained unmatched. Germline lookup yields CDR1 LGHDT and CDR2 YNNKEL (reference sequence). The CDR3 covers 16 residues.

In its sample, this clonotype was seen once. This chain connects TRBV7-2 to TRBJ1-4; TRBD1 matches 9 bases. The CDR3 has 15 residues. V shed 5 bases and J 6 bases; nucleotides not matched to a gene: 7. In germline, CDR1 is SGHTA, CDR2 FQGNSA. The CDR3 DNA reads as TGTGCCAGCAGCGTAACAGGGGGCGCGGATGAAAAACTGTTTTTT. It yields the protein CASSVTGGADEKLFF.

This clonotype has a single count. V gene TRBV27 combines with J gene TRBJ2-2; D might be TRBD2 (6 bases). The CDR3 extends over 13 amino acids. Germline CDR1 is MNHEY and CDR2 is SMNVEV (reference sequence). The V and J ends lost 5 bases and 6 bases respectively, with 10 bases between them. CDR3 region: CASSRSGAGELFF. In DNA, the CDR3 is TGTGCCAGCAGTAGATCGGGGGCCGGGGAGCTGTTTTTT.

The rearrangement joins TRBV4-1 to TRBJ2-3, with 7 nucleotides matching TRBD2. This CDR3 has 14 amino acids. The trim removed 5 bases at V and 8 bases at J, leaving 10 bases unmatched. Germline V gene data show CDR1 as MGHRA and CDR2 as YSYEKL. The CDR3 DNA reads TGCGCCAGCAGCGAGGGGAGGGCCGCCGGTACGCAGTATTTT. It specifies CASSEGRAAGTQYF.

The chain combines TRBV27 with TRBJ2-1; D possibly corresponds to TRBD2 (6 bases). Trimming stripped 8 bases from V and 6 bases from J, with 20 bases between. CDR1 and CDR2 (germline): MNHEY, SMNVEV (reference sequence). CDR3 length: 15 amino acids. CDR3 loop: CASAAEGLTSNEQFF. CDR3 nucleotides: TGTGCCAGCGCTGCGGAGGGCCTTACGTCCAATGAGCAGTTCTTC.

There are a few counts of this clonotype. V usage is TRBV10-1 and J usage is TRBJ1-6, with a weak D call TRBD1 (6 bases). The CDR3 runs 14 residues. Germline assignment: CDR1 WNHNN and CDR2 SYGVQD (reference sequence). Trimming left V 6 bases short and J 8 bases short, with 14 bases between. The CDR3 spells CASSRGGLDSPLHF. The CDR3 DNA is TGCGCCAGCAGCCGCGGGGGCCTCGATTCACCCCTCCACTTT.

In this sample, this clonotype turned up a few times. The chain joins TRBV7-2 to TRBJ1-1; 8 bases match TRBD1. Trimming removed 6 bases from V and 11 bases from J; junction bases left unmatched: 14. The CDR3 is 14 amino acids. Germline V gene lookup returns CDR1 SGHTA and CDR2 FQGNSA. CDR3 residues: CASSRRDRSSGAFF. The CDR3 coding sequence is TGTGCCAGCAGTCGACGGGACAGGTCTTCCGGGGCTTTCTTT.

V is TRBV5-1 and J is TRBJ2-7; perhaps TRBD1 as D (6 bases). With 0 bases removed from V and 1 base from J, the gap between germline ends came to 14 bases. This CDR3 contains 16 residues. CDR1 is SGHRS, CDR2 YFSETQ, per germline. DNA for the CDR3: TGCGCCAGCAGCTTGGTGGCTGGGACACGTTCCTACGAGCAGTACTTC. Translated: CASSLVAGTRSYEQYF.

This clonotype was counted between two and nine times. The V and J genes are TRBV20-1 and TRBJ2-7; 11 bases match TRBD2. Germline loops: CDR1 DFQATT, CDR2 SNEGSKA (reference sequence). This CDR3 is 15 amino acids long. The V segment lost 3 bases and the J segment 0 bases; nucleotides outside the gene matches: 4. The CDR3 spells CSARGTSGGSYEQYF. The DNA of the CDR3 is TGCAGTGCTAGGGGGACTAGCGGAGGCTCCTACGAGCAGTACTTC.